This T cell receptor beta chain appears in the sequencing data of a study of blood T cell repertoires in COVID-19. About the research overall: The study drew acute and convalescent COVID-19 samples from the United States, Italy and Spain.

The assay was immunoSEQ multiplex PCR, and TCRdb's table has in-frame clones only and misses some. The sample lists 160,000 or so clones, around 77% occurring once. The CDR3 is 16 residues long. The germline V gene has CDR1 LGHDT and CDR2 YNNKEL (reference sequence). The germline V and J ends were trimmed by 1 base and 3 bases, with 15 bases remaining between them. This clone was seen a handful of times. The sample consisted of peripheral blood. The chain combines TRBV3-1 (or the pseudogene TRBV3-2) with TRBJ1-2; unclear D gene. The origin of this receptor is a man aged 70-80 years with active or convalescent COVID-19. In DNA form, the CDR3 reads TGTGCCAGCAGCCAAGTAAGAGGGAATTGGGACTATGGCTACACCTTC. Encoded protein: CASSQVRGNWDYGYTF.